One T cell receptor (beta chain) is described in this entry. Antigen: not known. Sequenced by immunoSEQ multiplex PCR; TCRdb stores in-frame clones only, minus some. The table includes 110,000 to 150,000 clones, about 94% detected once. The data originate from a study of cytomegalovirus exposure and HLA in healthy donors. Study-level results: The classifier reportedly diagnosed cytomegalovirus status with high specificity and sensitivity.

Germline CDR1 MDHEN, CDR2 SYDVKM. Trimming took off 2 bases at V and 7 bases at J, with 8 bases between the two ends. The CDR3 runs to 13 residues. Sequencing input: PBMCs. This sequence was found in a man aged 18 to 29 in good health and CMV-seropositive. V and J are TRBV28 and TRBJ1-4; a possible D gene is TRBD1 (5 bases). CDR3 region: CASSLPRAEKLFF. The DNA of the CDR3 is TGTGCCAGCAGTTTACCCAGGGCTGAAAAACTGTTTTTT.